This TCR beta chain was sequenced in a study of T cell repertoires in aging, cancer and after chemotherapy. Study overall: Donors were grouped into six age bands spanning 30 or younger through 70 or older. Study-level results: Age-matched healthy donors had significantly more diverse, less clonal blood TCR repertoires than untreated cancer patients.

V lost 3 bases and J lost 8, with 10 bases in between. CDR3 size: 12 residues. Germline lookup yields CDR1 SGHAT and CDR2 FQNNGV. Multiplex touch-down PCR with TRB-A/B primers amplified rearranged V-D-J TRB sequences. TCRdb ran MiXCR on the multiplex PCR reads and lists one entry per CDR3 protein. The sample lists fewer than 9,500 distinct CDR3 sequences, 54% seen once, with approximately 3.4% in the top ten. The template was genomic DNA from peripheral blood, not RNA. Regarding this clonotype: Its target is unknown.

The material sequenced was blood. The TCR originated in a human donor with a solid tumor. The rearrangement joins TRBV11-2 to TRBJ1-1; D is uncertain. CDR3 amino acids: CASSFYHSEAFF. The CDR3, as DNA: TGTGCCAGCAGCTTTTATCATTCGGAAGCTTTCTTT. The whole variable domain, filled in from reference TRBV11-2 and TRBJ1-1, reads EAGVAQSPRYKIIEKRQSVAFWCNPISGHATLYWYQQILGQGPKLLIQFQNNGVVDDSQLPKDRFSAERLKGVDSTLKIQPAKLEDSAVYLCASSFYHSEAFFGQGTRLTVV.